This record concerns one TCR beta chain sequence. What it binds is unknown. This specimen belongs to a study of cytomegalovirus exposure and HLA in healthy donors. J gave up 6 bases and V 0 bases, and 4 bases lay outside the gene matches. Germline lookup yields CDR1 LGHNT and CDR2 FRNRAP. The CDR3 length is 15 residues. The PCR was carried out with 60 Vbeta primers and 13 Jbeta primers. This table comes from immunoSEQ multiplex PCR, and its TCRdb copy is limited to in-frame clones, with some not included. The table lists 150,000 or so clones, 75% to 80% of them singletons. Broader study findings: Later analysis associated a missense DCLRE1C variant with TCR beta V- and J-gene trimming.

The sequenced sample was PBMCs. The V gene is TRBV12-5, the J gene TRBJ1-5, with 8 positions matching TRBD1. This clonotype originated in a man aged 35-49 years in good health and CMV-seropositive. The CDR3 region is CASGLVQGVSQPQHF. CDR3 DNA sequence: TGTGCTAGTGGTTTGGTACAGGGGGTTAGTCAGCCCCAGCATTTT.